These 14 T cell receptor beta chains share one sample of origin, sequenced in a study of blood T cell repertoires in COVID-19. Generated by immunoSEQ multiplex PCR, the TCRdb table keeps only in-frame clones and is missing some. The sample comprises some 200,000 clones, 75% to 85% of which are singletons, and more than 1.2% rests with the top ten. Sequencing was carried out using peripheral blood. These TCRs come from a woman in her forties who had recovered from COVID-19.

The CDR3 sequence: CASSIPYRQGLYGYTF. CDR3 in DNA: TGTGCCAGCAGCATACCCTACCGACAGGGGCTCTATGGCTACACCTTC. The rearrangement uses TRBV7-9 and TRBJ1-2; 8 positions agree with TRBD1. There are 16 residues in the CDR3. CDR1 and CDR2 from the germline V gene are SEHNR and FQNEAQ (reference sequence). V lost 5 bases, J lost 4 bases, and 12 bases stayed unmatched.

This clone was counted a single time. The genes are TRBV7-8 and TRBJ1-2, with a tentative D call TRBD1 (5 bases). Trimming took 1 base from V and 2 from J, leaving 14 bases between them. This CDR3 is built from 16 residues. The germline V gene has CDR1 SGHVS and CDR2 FQNEAQ. CDR3 protein: CASSLVPGAENYGYTF. The CDR3 bases are TGTGCCAGCAGCTTAGTCCCTGGGGCAGAGAACTATGGCTACACCTTC.

This clone was seen only a few times. The gene calls are TRBV20-1 and TRBJ2-7; D unresolved. V lost 2 bases and J lost 3, with 2 bases in between. The CDR3 is made up of 10 amino acids. The germline gives CDR1 DFQATT, CDR2 SNEGSKA (reference sequence). The CDR3 reads CSARHYEQYF. The CDR3 DNA is TGCAGTGCTAGACACTACGAGCAGTACTTC.

This clone was seen ten or more times. The gene calls are TRBV2 and TRBJ1-4; D is perhaps TRBD1 (5 bases). The CDR3 consists of 12 residues. CDR1 SNHLY and CDR2 FYNNEI come from the germline V gene. V lost 7 bases to trimming and J lost 4 bases, with 7 bases between them. In nucleotides, the CDR3 is TGTGCCAGCACCGACAGTAATGAAAAACTGTTTTTT. This gives the protein CASTDSNEKLFF.

This clone was seen only once. The chain uses TRBV6-1 and TRBJ2-5; no firm D call. Deletions cut 1 base from V and 5 bases from J, with 8 bases between. CDR1 and CDR2 (germline): MNHNS, SASEGT. CDR3 size: 13 residues. The CDR3, as DNA: TGTGCCAGCAGTGAAGGAGGAATCGAGACCCAGTACTTC. Its protein product is CASSEGGIETQYF.

The chain couples TRBV5-8 to TRBJ2-1; D possibly corresponds to TRBD2 (5 bases). Trimming pared 0 bases from V and 4 bases from J, leaving 14 bases between. The CDR3 spans 16 residues. Germline V gene sequence: CDR1 SGHTS, CDR2 YDEGEE. CDR3 nucleotides: TGTGCCAGCAGCTTGGCCCTTAGCCCGGGATACAATGAGCAGTTCTTC. Its translation: CASSLALSPGYNEQFF.

The rearrangement joins TRBV6-4 to TRBJ2-7, with 7 bases fitting TRBD1. The V gene end was trimmed by 4 bases and the J gene end by 2 bases; junction bases not matched to a gene: 8. Germline V gene lookup returns CDR1 MRHNA and CDR2 SNTAGT. This CDR3 spans 15 amino acids. The CDR3 is CASSVEPGTAYEQYF. In DNA form, the CDR3 reads TGTGCCAGCAGTGTTGAGCCCGGGACAGCCTACGAGCAGTACTTC.

The gene calls are TRBV7-2 and TRBJ2-7; 7 bases align to TRBD1. The CDR3 has 13 residues. Germline trimming cut 6 bases from V and 5 bases from J; bases unmatched to any gene: 7. The germline V gene has CDR1 SGHTA and CDR2 FQGNSA. CDR3 DNA: TGTGCCAGCAGAAGACAGGGTTTTAACGAGCAGTACTTC. Protein product: CASRRQGFNEQYF.

The CDR3 sequence is CASSSPTAGTEAFF. CDR3 in DNA: TGTGCCAGCAGCTCGCCGACCGCGGGCACTGAAGCTTTCTTT. The rearrangement joins TRBV5-6 to TRBJ1-1; the D is unclear. Trimming cost V 3 bases and J 4 bases, with 13 bases left between them. CDR3 length: 14 residues. Germline CDR1 reads SGHDT; CDR2 reads YYEEEE.

This chain uses TRBV18 with TRBJ2-6, with TRBD1 identical over 11 bases. This CDR3 spans 18 amino acids. Germline CDR1 KGHSH, CDR2 LQKENI. V was pared by 2 bases and J by 0 bases, with 3 bases of the junction left unmatched. In nucleotides, the CDR3 is TGTGCCAGCTCACCAAGGGACAGGGGGGACTCTGGGGCCAACGTCCTGACTTTC. Translating gives CASSPRDRGDSGANVLTF.

As regards this clone: A much larger clonotype is one base distant, so this may be a read error. The same CDR3 is also encoded by other DNA sequences in this sample. The chain has TRBV5-6 and TRBJ1-1, with D hard to call. The CDR3 length is 13 residues. V was trimmed by 0 bases and J by 1 base, leaving 4 bases between them. Germline CDR1 reads SGHDT; CDR2 reads YYEEEE. The CDR3 sequence is CASSLGGNTEAFF. In DNA, the CDR3 is TGTGCCAGCAGCTTGGGAGGGAACACTGAAGCTTTCTTT.

The chain has TRBV11-3 and TRBJ1-1, with D unresolved. Germline V gives CDR1 SGHNT, CDR2 YENEEA. Trimming took off 5 bases at V and 5 bases at J, with 12 bases between the two ends. This CDR3 region has 13 residues. Here the CDR3 reads CASSAGIRTEAFF. CDR3 nucleotides: TGTGCCAGCAGCGCGGGAATACGAACTGAAGCTTTCTTT.

The chain recombines TRBV18 with TRBJ1-2; possible D gene TRBD1, 5 bases. This CDR3 spans 14 amino acids. Per germline, CDR1 KGHSH and CDR2 LQKENI. The germline V and J ends were trimmed by 1 base and 5 bases, with 11 bases remaining between them. The CDR3 here is CASSPRDGGYGYTF. DNA for the CDR3: TGTGCCAGCTCACCACGGGACGGAGGGTATGGCTACACCTTC.

The chain joins TRBV18 to TRBJ1-2; the match to TRBD1 covers 8 bases. Germline values: CDR1 KGHSH, CDR2 LQKENI. The V and J ends lost 0 bases and 5 bases, in that order; junction bases with no gene match: 5. The CDR3 length is 15 residues. CDR3 in amino acids: CASSPPSDRGYGYTF. In nucleotides, the CDR3 is TGTGCCAGCTCACCACCCTCAGACAGGGGTTATGGCTACACCTTC.